This T cell receptor beta chain was recovered during a study of T cell repertoires in cytomegalovirus infection. At the level of the study: From public TCR beta signatures came an indication of both CMV infection and matching HLA type.

TCRdb passed the reads through MiXCR, listing each CDR3 protein once. Of under 250,000 distinct CDR3 sequences listed, roughly 6.5% are singletons. In this sample, this clonotype turned up many times. Its antigen is not identified. Overall study results and limits: It was HLA-C-restricted CMV-specific TCR beta clonotypes that dominated the response ex vivo. The cumulative frequency of public TCR beta families distinguished individuals who carried CMV together with the relevant HLA.

The CDR3 runs to 15 residues. Trimming removed 5 bases from V and 6 bases from J; junction bases left unmatched: 9. Germline lookup yields CDR1 SGHTA and CDR2 FQGNSA. The TCR originated in a human donor in good health (CMV status not recorded). Some clones in this sample may be carry-over from other donors' samples. The chain uses TRBV7-2 and TRBJ1-5; 8 positions match TRBD1. The sample consisted of PBMCs. The CDR3 DNA reads TGTGCCAGCAGCCTACGGACAGGGTCGGGTCAGCCCCAGCATTTT. It codes for CASSLRTGSGQPQHF.